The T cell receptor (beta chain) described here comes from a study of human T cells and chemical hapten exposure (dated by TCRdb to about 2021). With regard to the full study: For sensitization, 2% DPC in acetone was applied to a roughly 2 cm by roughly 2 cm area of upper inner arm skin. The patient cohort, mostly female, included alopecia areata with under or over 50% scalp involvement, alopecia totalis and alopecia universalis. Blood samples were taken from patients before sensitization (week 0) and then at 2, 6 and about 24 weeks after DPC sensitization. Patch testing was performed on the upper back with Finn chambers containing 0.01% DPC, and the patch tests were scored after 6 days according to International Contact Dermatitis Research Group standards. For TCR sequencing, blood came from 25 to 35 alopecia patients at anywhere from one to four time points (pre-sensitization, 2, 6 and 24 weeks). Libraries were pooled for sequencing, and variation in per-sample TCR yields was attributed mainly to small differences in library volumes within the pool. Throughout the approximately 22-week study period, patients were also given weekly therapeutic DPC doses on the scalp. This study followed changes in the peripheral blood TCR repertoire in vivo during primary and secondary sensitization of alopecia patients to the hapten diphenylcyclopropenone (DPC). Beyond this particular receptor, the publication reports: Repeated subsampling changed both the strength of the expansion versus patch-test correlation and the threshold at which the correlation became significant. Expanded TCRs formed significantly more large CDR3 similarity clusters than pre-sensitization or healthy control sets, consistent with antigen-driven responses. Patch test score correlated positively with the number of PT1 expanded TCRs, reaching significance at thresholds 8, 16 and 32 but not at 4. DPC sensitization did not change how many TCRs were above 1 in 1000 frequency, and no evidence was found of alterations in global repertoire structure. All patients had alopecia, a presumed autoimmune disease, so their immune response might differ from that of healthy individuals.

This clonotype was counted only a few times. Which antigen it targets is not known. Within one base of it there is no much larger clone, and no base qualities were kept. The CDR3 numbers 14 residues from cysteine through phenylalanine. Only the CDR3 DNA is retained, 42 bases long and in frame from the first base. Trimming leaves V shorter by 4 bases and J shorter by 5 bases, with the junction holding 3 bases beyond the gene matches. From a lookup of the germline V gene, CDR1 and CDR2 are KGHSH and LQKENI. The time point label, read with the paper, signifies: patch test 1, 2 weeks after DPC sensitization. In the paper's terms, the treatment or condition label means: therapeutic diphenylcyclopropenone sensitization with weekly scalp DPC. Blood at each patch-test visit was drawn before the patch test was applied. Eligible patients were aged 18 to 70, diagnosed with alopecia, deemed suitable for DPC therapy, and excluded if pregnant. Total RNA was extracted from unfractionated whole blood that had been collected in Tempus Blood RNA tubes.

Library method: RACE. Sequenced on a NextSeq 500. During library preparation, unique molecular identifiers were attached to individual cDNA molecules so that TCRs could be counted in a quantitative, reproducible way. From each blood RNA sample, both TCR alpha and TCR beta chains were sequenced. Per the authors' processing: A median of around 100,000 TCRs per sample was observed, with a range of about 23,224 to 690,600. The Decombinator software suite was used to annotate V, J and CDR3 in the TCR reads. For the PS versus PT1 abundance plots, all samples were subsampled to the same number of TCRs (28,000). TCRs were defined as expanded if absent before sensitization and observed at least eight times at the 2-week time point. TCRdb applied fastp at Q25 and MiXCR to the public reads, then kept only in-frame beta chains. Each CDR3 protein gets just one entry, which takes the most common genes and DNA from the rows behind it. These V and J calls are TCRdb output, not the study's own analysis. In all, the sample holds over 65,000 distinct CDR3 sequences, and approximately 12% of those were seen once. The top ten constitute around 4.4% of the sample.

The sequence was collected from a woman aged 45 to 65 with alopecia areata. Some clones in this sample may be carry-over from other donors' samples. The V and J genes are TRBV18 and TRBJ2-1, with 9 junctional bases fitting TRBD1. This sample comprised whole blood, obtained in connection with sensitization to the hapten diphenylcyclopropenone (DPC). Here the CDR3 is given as CASSLRTGDNEQFF. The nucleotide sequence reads TGTGCCAGCTCACTACGGACAGGGGACAATGAGCAGTTCTTC.